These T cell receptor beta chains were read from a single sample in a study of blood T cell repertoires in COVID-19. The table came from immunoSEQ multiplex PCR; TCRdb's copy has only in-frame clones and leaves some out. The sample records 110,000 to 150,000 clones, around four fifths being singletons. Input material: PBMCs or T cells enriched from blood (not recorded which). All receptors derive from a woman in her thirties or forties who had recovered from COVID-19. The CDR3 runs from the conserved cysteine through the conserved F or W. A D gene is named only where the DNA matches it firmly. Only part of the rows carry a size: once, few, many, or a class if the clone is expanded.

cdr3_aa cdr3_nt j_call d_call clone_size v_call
CASAPRGGGETQYF TGCGCCAGCGCACCCCGGGGGGGCGGAGAGACCCAGTACTTC TRBJ2-5 TRBD2 - TRBV5-1
CAWDGTSGGAGTGELFF TGTGCCTGGGACGGGACTAGCGGGGGGGCCGGCACCGGGGAGCTGTTTTTT TRBJ2-2 TRBD2 - TRBV30
CASNSGTGYGYTF TGTGCCAGCAACTCCGGGACAGGTTATGGCTACACCTTC TRBJ1-2 TRBD1 - TRBV27
CSVRSRLGTGASNEQFF TGCAGCGTTCGTTCCAGGTTGGGGACAGGGGCTTCTAATGAGCAGTTCTTC TRBJ2-1 TRBD1 - TRBV29-1
CASSLNKEGQPQHF TGTGCCAGCAGCTTAAACAAGGAGGGCCAGCCCCAGCATTTT TRBJ1-5 - - TRBV7-3
CASSVTGVSGELFF TGTGCCAGCAGTGTAACAGGGGTGAGCGGGGAGCTGTTTTTT TRBJ2-2 TRBD1 - TRBV25-1
CATSTGLYNEQFF TGTGCCACCAGTACCGGACTGTACAATGAGCAGTTCTTC TRBJ2-1 - - TRBV24-1
CASSLRVYQPQHF TGTGCCAGCAGTTTAAGAGTCTATCAGCCCCAGCATTTT TRBJ1-5 - - TRBV12-3/TRBV12-4
CASRDSKGNTIYF TGTGCCAGCAGAGACAGTAAAGGGAACACCATATATTTT TRBJ1-3 - - TRBV6-6
CAISEGQGGEKLFF TGTGCCATCAGTGAAGGACAGGGTGGAGAAAAACTGTTTTTT TRBJ1-4 TRBD1 - TRBV10-3
CASRPTRGGLDTDTQYF TGTGCCAGCAGACCTACAAGGGGGGGGCTAGACACAGATACGCAGTATTTT TRBJ2-3 - - TRBV2
CASSESAGGATGELFF TGTGCCAGCAGTGAATCAGCGGGAGGGGCGACCGGGGAGCTGTTTTTT TRBJ2-2 TRBD2 few TRBV6-4
CASSLQGWDGYTF TGTGCCAGCAGCTTACAGGGGTGGGATGGCTACACCTTC TRBJ1-2 - few TRBV7-2
CASIFGTENSPLHF TGTGCCAGCATTTTCGGGACAGAAAATTCACCCCTCCACTTT TRBJ1-6 TRBD1 - TRBV6-5
CSVVVGRGPGNTIYF TGCAGCGTTGTAGTGGGCAGGGGGCCTGGAAACACCATATATTTT TRBJ1-3 TRBD1 - TRBV29-1
CASSEKLGPDTQYF TGTGCCAGCAGTGAAAAATTGGGGCCAGATACGCAGTATTTT TRBJ2-3 - - TRBV2
CASSERTDFSGANVLTF TGTGCCAGTAGTGAACGGACAGATTTCTCTGGGGCCAACGTCCTGACTTTC TRBJ2-6 - - TRBV19
CSVERGQFKETQYF TGCAGCGTCGAACGCGGACAGTTCAAAGAGACCCAGTACTTC TRBJ2-5 - - TRBV29-1
CASCYGGRDADTQYF TGTGCCAGCTGCTACGGCGGGAGGGACGCAGATACGCAGTATTTT TRBJ2-3 TRBD2 - TRBV5-6
CASSVWREGARYGYTF TGTGCCAGCAGCGTATGGCGGGAGGGGGCGAGGTATGGCTACACCTTC TRBJ1-2 TRBD1 - TRBV9
CASSRTIGGTEAFF TGCGCCAGCAGCCGCACGATAGGGGGCACTGAAGCTTTCTTT TRBJ1-1 - - TRBV4-1
CASTTGGGTEAFF TGTGCCAGTACGACCGGGGGAGGCACTGAAGCTTTCTTT TRBJ1-1 - - TRBV19
CASSPDYFNEKLFF TGTGCCAGCAGCCCTGACTACTTTAATGAAAAACTGTTTTTT TRBJ1-4 - - TRBV28
CASSIGAGPTGELFF TGTGCCAGTAGTATAGGGGCAGGGCCCACCGGGGAGCTGTTTTTT TRBJ2-2 - - TRBV19
CALATGGRQFF TGTGCCCTCGCTACAGGGGGCCGACAGTTCTTC TRBJ2-1 TRBD1 once TRBV30
CASSRDDRGPAKTEAFF TGTGCCAGCAGCCGAGATGACAGGGGGCCGGCTAAGACTGAAGCTTTCTTT TRBJ1-1 TRBD1 - TRBV7-9
CASSLGSRGQGEQYF TGTGCCAGCAGCTTAGGGAGCAGGGGGCAAGGTGAGCAGTACTTC TRBJ2-7 TRBD1 - TRBV7-9
CSVPGTSGYNEQFF TGCAGCGTTCCCGGGACTAGCGGGTACAATGAGCAGTTCTTC TRBJ2-1 TRBD2 - TRBV29-1
CASSLAPAGLSYEQYF TGTGCCAGCAGCTTGGCACCAGCGGGTCTCTCCTACGAGCAGTACTTC TRBJ2-7 - - TRBV5-8
CASRKQGGQTYNSPLHF TGTGCCAGCAGAAAGCAAGGGGGACAGACCTATAATTCACCCCTCCACTTT TRBJ1-6 - - TRBV21-1
CASRLEPGHNEAFF TGTGCCAGCAGGTTGGAACCGGGACATAACGAAGCTTTCTTT TRBJ1-1 - - TRBV5-6
CASSDAAVRKAFF TGTGCCAGCAGTGACGCCGCAGTTCGCAAAGCTTTCTTT TRBJ1-1 - - TRBV6-1
CASSSDRGLTDTQYF TGTGCCAGCAGCTCGGACAGGGGGCTTACAGATACGCAGTATTTT TRBJ2-3 TRBD1 - TRBV7-2